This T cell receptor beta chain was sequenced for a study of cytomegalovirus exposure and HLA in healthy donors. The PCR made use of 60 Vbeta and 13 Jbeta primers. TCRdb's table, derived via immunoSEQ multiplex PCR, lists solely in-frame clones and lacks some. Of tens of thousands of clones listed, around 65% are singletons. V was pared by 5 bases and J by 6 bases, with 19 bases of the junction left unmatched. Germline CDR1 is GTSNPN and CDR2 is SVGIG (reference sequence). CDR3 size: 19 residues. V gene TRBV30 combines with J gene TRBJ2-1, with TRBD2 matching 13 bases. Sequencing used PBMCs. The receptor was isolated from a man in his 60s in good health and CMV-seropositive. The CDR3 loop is CAWANRGLAGPPTSNEQFF. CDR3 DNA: TGTGCCTGGGCCAATAGGGGACTAGCGGGACCCCCTACCAGCAATGAGCAGTTCTTC.